This note documents a single T cell receptor (beta chain) sequence. The antigen it binds to is not known. Base qualities are not at hand, and no much larger clone is one base apart. The germline V gene provides CDR1 SQVTM and CDR2 ANQGSEA. Its CDR3 holds 13 amino acids, cysteine through phenylalanine. This entry keeps only the CDR3 DNA: 39 bases, framed from base 1. A distance of 14 bases separates the germline ends of V and J, which lose 5 bases and 6 bases respectively. TCRbeta CDR3 regions were amplified from genomic DNA by means of the immunoSEQ Assay, a bias-controlled multiplex PCR. Under the source paper's analysis protocol: Within the assay, amplification of reference gene primers was used to estimate how many nucleated cells each sample contained. To quantify the absolute abundance of each unique TCRbeta CDR3 rearrangement, sequence reads were collapsed and filtered. For each sample, productive Simpson clonality was calculated as the square root of Simpson's diversity index across productive rearrangements. In its TCRdb copy, this immuneACCESS table keeps in-frame sequences only and misses some clones. Where compared with another copy, unresolved V genes explain less than half of these, and the others have no known cause. Clone size and the V and J calls come from that table; the DNA yielded D and trimming. This sample comprises about 49,000 clones, around 65% of them detected only once. The ten largest clones represent roughly 8.8% of the sample.

The entry originates in a study of blood T cell repertoires in COVID-19 (TCRdb year 2020). For the wider study: Samples from collaborators originated in the United States, Italy and Spain and spanned both the acute and convalescent phases of COVID-19. The prospective study material was composed of cDNA or gDNA derived from T cells, B-cell-depleted T cells, or PBMCs. Subjects who had been exposed to COVID-19, were actively infected with it, or had recovered from it provided the deeply sampled blood TCRbeta repertoires that made up the dataset. A freely available public database, intended as a resource for researchers studying the immune response to SARS-CoV-2, is where the repertoires were released. The samples were drawn from the first 160 participants of the ongoing ImmuneRACE study and from 950 to 1,500 subjects provided by 6 global collaborators. The sample metadata nearly always contained a de-identified subject ID, COVID-19 status, age in years and sex. Where available, HLA class I and class II types were obtained from metadata supplied by the sample provider rather than from assay-based typing. Here is what the overall study found, with its caveats: How much clinical and demographic metadata was included differed by source and by participant, and the metadata was provided uncurated.

Whole blood was collected in K2EDTA tubes by collaborating institutions according to the institutions' own protocols. For TCRbeta analysis, collaborators shipped samples as frozen whole blood, isolated PBMCs, or DNA extracted from either of those sample types. Sequencing was carried out using peripheral blood. This TCR derives from a woman in her 70s with acute or convalescent COVID-19. The chain employs TRBV29-1 and TRBJ1-5, with TRBD1 perhaps the D gene, on 5 matching bases. The DNA is TGCAGCGTTCGGCAGGGTTTTGGTCAGCCCCAGCATTTT. Its product reads: CSVRQGFGQPQHF.